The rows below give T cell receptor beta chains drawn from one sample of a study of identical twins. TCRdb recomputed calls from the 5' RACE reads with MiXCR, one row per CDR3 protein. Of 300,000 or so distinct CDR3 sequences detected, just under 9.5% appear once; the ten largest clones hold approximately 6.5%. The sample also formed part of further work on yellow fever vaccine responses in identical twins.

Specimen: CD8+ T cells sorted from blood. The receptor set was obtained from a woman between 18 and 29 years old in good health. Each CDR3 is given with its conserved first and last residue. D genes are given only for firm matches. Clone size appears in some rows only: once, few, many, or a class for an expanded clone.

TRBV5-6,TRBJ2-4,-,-,CASSSELAKNIQYF,TGTGCCAGCAGCTCCGAACTAGCCAAAAACATTCAGTACTTC
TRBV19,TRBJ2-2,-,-,CASSLGLGQVANTGELFF,TGTGCCAGTAGTCTTGGACTCGGCCAGGTCGCGAACACCGGGGAGCTGTTTTTT
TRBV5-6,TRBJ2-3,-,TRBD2,CASSFSSGGPGQYF,TGTGCCAGCAGCTTTTCTAGCGGGGGGCCAGGGCAGTATTTT
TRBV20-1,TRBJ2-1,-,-,CSANGADSSYNEQFF,TGCAGTGCTAATGGCGCGGACAGCTCCTACAATGAGCAGTTCTTC
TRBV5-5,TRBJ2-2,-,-,CASGTNGGANTGELFF,TGTGCCAGCGGCACCAATGGGGGCGCGAACACCGGGGAGCTGTTTTTT
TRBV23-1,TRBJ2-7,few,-,CARIPRAGQTYEQYF,TGCGCCAGGATCCCCCGTGCGGGACAGACCTACGAGCAGTACTTC
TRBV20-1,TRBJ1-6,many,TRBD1,CSARPPGQGRGFLHF,TGCAGTGCTCGACCCCCCGGACAGGGACGGGGTTTCCTCCACTTT
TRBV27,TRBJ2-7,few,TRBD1,CASSSGQGIVDEQYF,TGTGCCAGCAGTTCGGGACAGGGGATTGTAGACGAGCAGTACTTC
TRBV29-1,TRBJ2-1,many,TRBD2,CSVVLAGEGVGSYNEQFF,TGCAGCGTTGTGTTGGCGGGAGAAGGGGTAGGGTCCTACAATGAGCAGTTCTTC
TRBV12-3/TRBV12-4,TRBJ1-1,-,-,CASSADIADNTEAFF,TGTGCCAGCAGTGCGGACATAGCCGATAACACTGAAGCTTTCTTT
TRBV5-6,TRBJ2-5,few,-,CASSLGPRYQETQYF,TGTGCCAGCAGCTTGGGACCGAGGTACCAAGAGACCCAGTACTTC
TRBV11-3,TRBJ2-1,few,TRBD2,CASSLRTSGRDEQFF,TGTGCCAGCAGCTTACGGACTAGCGGGAGAGATGAGCAGTTCTTC
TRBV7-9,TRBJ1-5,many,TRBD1,CASAYLTGGKQPQHF,TGTGCCAGCGCTTACTTGACAGGGGGCAAGCAGCCCCAGCATTTT
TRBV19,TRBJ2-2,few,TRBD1,CASLSPRTGETGELFF,TGTGCCTCGCTATCCCCCAGGACAGGGGAAACCGGGGAGCTGTTTTTT
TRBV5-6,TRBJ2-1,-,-,CASSHSGTHNEQFF,TGTGCCAGCAGCCATTCCGGGACTCACAATGAGCAGTTCTTC
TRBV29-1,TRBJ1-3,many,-,CSVRGRGNTIYF,TGCAGCGTGAGAGGGCGCGGAAACACCATATATTTT
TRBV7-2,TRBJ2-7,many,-,CASSPGRGSYEQYF,TGTGCCAGCAGCCCCGGACGTGGCTCCTACGAGCAGTACTTC
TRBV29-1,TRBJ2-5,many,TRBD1,CSVEDGTGWETQYF,TGCAGCGTTGAAGACGGGACAGGATGGGAGACCCAGTACTTC
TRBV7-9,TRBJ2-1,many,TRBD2,CASSWTSGVNNEQFF,TGTGCCAGCAGCTGGACTAGCGGGGTCAACAATGAGCAGTTCTTC